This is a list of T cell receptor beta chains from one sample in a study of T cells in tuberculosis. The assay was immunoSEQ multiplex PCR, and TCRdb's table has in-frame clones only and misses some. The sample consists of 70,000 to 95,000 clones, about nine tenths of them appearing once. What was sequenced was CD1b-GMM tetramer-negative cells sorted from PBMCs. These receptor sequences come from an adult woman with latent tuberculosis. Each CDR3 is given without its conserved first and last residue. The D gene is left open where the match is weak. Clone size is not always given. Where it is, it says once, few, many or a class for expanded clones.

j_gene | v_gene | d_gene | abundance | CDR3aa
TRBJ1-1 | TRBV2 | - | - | ASISGNTEAF
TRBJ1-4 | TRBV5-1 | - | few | ASSPGVREKLF
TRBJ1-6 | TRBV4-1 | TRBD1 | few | ASSQLGTGSYNSPLH
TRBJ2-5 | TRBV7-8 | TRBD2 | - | ASSLVPGLRGDQETQY
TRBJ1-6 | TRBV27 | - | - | ASSSVLGRNSPLH
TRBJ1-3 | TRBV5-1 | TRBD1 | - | ASSITGATGNTIY
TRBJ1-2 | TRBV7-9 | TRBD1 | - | ASSPLTGGYGYT
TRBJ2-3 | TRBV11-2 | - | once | ASSLAAGTQY
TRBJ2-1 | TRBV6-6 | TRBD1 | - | ASSLDRVGFDNEQF
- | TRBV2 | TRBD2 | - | ASSVQAGGFSYEQY